Shown below are 31 T cell receptor beta chains from a single sample sequenced in a study of lymphopenia after photon versus proton radiotherapy. The repertoire was sequenced with immunoSEQ multiplex PCR; TCRdb's copy has only in-frame clones and lacks some. The table includes 45,000 to 65,000 clones, 92% detected once. The sequenced sample was peripheral blood, obtained from a patient treated with photon-based radiotherapy. Receptor source: a woman aged 40 to 50 with cholangiocarcinoma.

The CDR3 coding sequence is TGTGCCAGCAGCTTAGGTGGGGGGACTGAAGCTTTCTTT. Protein sequence: CASSLGGGTEAFF. The chain recombines TRBV7-9 with TRBJ1-1, with a tentative D call TRBD1 (5 bases). Germline assignment: CDR1 SEHNR and CDR2 FQNEAQ (reference sequence). The CDR3 extends over 13 amino acids. The ends were cut back, 1 base at V and 5 bases at J, with 8 bases in the middle.

The chain recombines TRBV28 with TRBJ2-3; 9 positions match TRBD2. Germline CDR1 is MDHEN and CDR2 is SYDVKM. J lost 1 base, V lost 3 bases, and 8 bases had no gene match. This CDR3 region has 17 residues. The CDR3 coding sequence is TGTGCCAGCAGTTTCGCGGCGGGGGGGCCCCGCACAGATACGCAGTATTTT. This sequence encodes CASSFAAGGPRTDTQYF.

The count of this clone is one. The chain links TRBV19 to TRBJ1-1; tentatively, D is TRBD1 (6 bases). From germline, CDR1 is LNHDA and CDR2 SQIVND (reference sequence). V was pared by 7 bases and J by 0 bases, with 12 bases between. CDR3 length: 14 amino acids. The CDR3 loop reads CASMTGTLNTEAFF. CDR3 nucleotides: TGTGCCAGTATGACCGGGACATTGAACACTGAAGCTTTCTTT.

The chain carries TRBV19 and TRBJ1-5; 8 bases agree with TRBD1. Germline V CDR1 and CDR2: LNHDA, SQIVND (reference sequence). V was pared by 5 bases and J by 6 bases, with 3 bases of the junction left unmatched. CDR3 length: 13 residues. CDR3 nucleotides: TGTGCCAGTAGTCCGGACAGGGTTCAGCCCCAGCATTTT. Translated: CASSPDRVQPQHF.

In DNA form, the CDR3 reads TGTGCCAGCAGCGTAGAAACAGGGGCCTCCTACGAGCAGTACTTC. As protein: CASSVETGASYEQYF. V and J are TRBV9 and TRBJ2-7, with 7 bases aligning to TRBD1. The CDR3 runs to 15 residues. Per germline, CDR1 SGDLS and CDR2 YYNGEE. V trimming: 0 bases; J trimming: 0 bases; junction bases outside the gene matches: 3. Full variable domain (rest looked up from reference TRBV9 and TRBJ2-7): DSGVTQTPKHLITATGQRVTLRCSPRSGDLSVYWYQQSLDQGLQFLIQYYNGEERAKGNILERFSAQQFPDLHSELNLSSLELGDSALYFCASSVETGASYEQYFGPGTRLTVT.

This clone was picked up one time. The chain is built from TRBV30 and TRBJ2-3; 8 bases fit TRBD2. The germline CDR1 and CDR2 sequences are GTSNPN and SVGIG (reference sequence). Losses at the gene ends were 0 bases for V and 1 base for J; bases not matched to a gene: 9. The CDR3 has 17 amino acids. As DNA, the CDR3 is TGTGCCTGGAGTGTAGGAGCGGGGGCTCGGGGCACAGATACGCAGTATTTT. It yields the protein CAWSVGAGARGTDTQYF. The variable domain in full, with the rest retrieved from reference TRBV30 and TRBJ2-3, is SQTIHQWPATLVQPVGSPLSLECTVEGTSNPNLYWYRQAAGRGLQLLFYSVGIGQISSEVPQNLSASRPQDRQFILSSKKLLLSDSGFYLCAWSVGAGARGTDTQYFGPGTRLTVL.

This chain connects TRBV6-4 to TRBJ2-7; the D call may be TRBD1 or TRBD2 (5 bases each). V lost 8 bases and J lost 2, with 13 bases in between. CDR3 length: 13 amino acids. Per germline, CDR1 MRHNA and CDR2 SNTAGT. The CDR3 DNA reads as TGTGCCAGCGCTCGGGACGAAGCCTACGAGCAGTACTTC. Encoded protein: CASARDEAYEQYF.

The chain employs TRBV29-1 and TRBJ2-2; D remains unclear. The CDR3 covers 12 residues. The V gene lost 4 bases and the J gene lost 2 bases, with 5 bases spanning the gap. Germline loops: CDR1 SQVTM, CDR2 ANQGSEA. CDR3 nucleotides: TGCAGCGTTGCTAAAAACACCGGGGAGCTGTTTTTT. It encodes CSVAKNTGELFF.

The V call is TRBV5-1, the J call TRBJ2-1, with 7 bases aligning to TRBD2. V lost 5 bases, J lost 6 bases, and 11 bases stayed unmatched. The CDR3 totals 15 residues. The V gene's germline CDR1 is SGHRS and CDR2 YFSETQ. The CDR3 sequence is CASRHSSGLGNEQFF. CDR3 bases: TGCGCCAGCAGGCATAGTTCTGGACTAGGCAATGAGCAGTTCTTC.

The rearrangement uses TRBV6-5 and TRBJ1-1; 7 bases line up with TRBD1. The ends lost 6 bases at V and 1 base at J; junction bases unmatched: 5. The CDR3 has 14 residues. Germline CDR1 and CDR2: MNHEY and SVGAGI. In nucleotides, the CDR3 is TGTGCCAGCAGGGGCACAGGGGCGAACACTGAAGCTTTCTTT. Encoded protein: CASRGTGANTEAFF.

The chain recombines TRBV6-1 with TRBJ1-4; possibly TRBD1 for D (5 bases). CDR1 MNHNS and CDR2 SASEGT come from the germline V gene. The CDR3 covers 15 residues. The V end lost 2 bases, the J end lost 10 bases, and 17 bases lay between the germline ends. In DNA form, the CDR3 reads TGTGCCAGCAGTGAAACTAGGCAGGGAAGGGGAAAACTGTTTTTT. Amino acid sequence: CASSETRQGRGKLFF.

The chain carries TRBV5-1 and TRBJ2-7; a weak D match, TRBD2 (6 bases). Germline lookup yields CDR1 SGHRS and CDR2 YFSETQ. CDR3 length: 14 amino acids. V was clipped by 2 bases and J by 0 bases, with 9 bases between them. The CDR3 DNA is TGCGCCAGCAGCTTAGACGGGAGCTCCTACGAGCAGTACTTC. This sequence encodes CASSLDGSSYEQYF.

Written as DNA, the CDR3 is TGTGCCAGCAGCCCGTACCAGGAGCAGTACTTC. Translating gives CASSPYQEQYF. The chain combines TRBV7-9 with TRBJ2-7; no reliable D call. CDR3 length equals 11 residues. Germline CDR1 is SEHNR and CDR2 is FQNEAQ (reference sequence). Between the trimmed V and J ends, which lost 5 bases and 7 bases, there was a span of 9 bases.

This chain uses TRBV5-5 with TRBJ1-1; D not resolved. This CDR3 is 14 amino acids long. V was clipped by 2 bases and J by 2 bases, with 10 bases between them. Germline-derived CDR1 and CDR2 are SGHKS and YYEKEE (reference sequence). The CDR3 protein is CASSFNVINTEAFF. The CDR3 DNA sequence: TGTGCCAGCAGCTTTAATGTTATAAACACTGAAGCTTTCTTT.

The chain uses TRBV7-3 and TRBJ2-2, with D possibly being TRBD1 or TRBD2 (6 bases each). Trimming took 6 bases from V and 1 from J, leaving 15 bases between them. The CDR3 loop spans 16 amino acids. Germline CDR1 is SGHTA and CDR2 is FQGTGA. Here the CDR3 reads CASRVPGAGNTGELFF. The CDR3 DNA sequence: TGTGCCAGCAGGGTACCGGGGGCCGGGAACACCGGGGAGCTGTTTTTT.

V gene TRBV25-1 combines with J gene TRBJ2-7; 9 nucleotides match TRBD2. With V trimmed by 4 bases and J by 4 bases, 11 bases remained unmatched. This CDR3 is 16 amino acids long. Per germline, CDR1 MGHDK and CDR2 SYGVNS. The CDR3 spells CASSGLGGGAMYEQYF. The DNA of the CDR3 is TGTGCCAGCAGTGGGCTCGGCGGGGGGGCCATGTACGAGCAGTACTTC.

The chain uses TRBV9 and TRBJ1-3; D is uncertain. The germline V and J ends were trimmed by 0 bases and 1 base, with 5 bases remaining between them. The V gene's germline CDR1 is SGDLS and CDR2 YYNGEE. The CDR3 is 14 residues long. The CDR3 sequence: CASSVVSSGNTIYF. The CDR3 DNA reads as TGTGCCAGCAGCGTAGTTAGTTCTGGAAACACCATATATTTT.

V usage is TRBV5-5 and J usage is TRBJ2-5, with 10 nucleotides matching TRBD2. Germline V gives CDR1 SGHKS, CDR2 YYEKEE (reference sequence). CDR3 size: 16 residues. The ends lost 3 bases at V and 3 bases at J; junction bases unmatched: 8. CDR3 in amino acids: CASSSPSGRGEETQYF. The DNA for the CDR3 is TGTGCCAGCAGCTCACCTAGCGGGAGAGGTGAAGAGACCCAGTACTTC.

The V gene is TRBV29-1, the J gene TRBJ1-2; possible D gene TRBD1, 5 bases. Germline CDR1 reads SQVTM; CDR2 reads ANQGSEA. The CDR3 totals 14 residues. V was shortened by 0 bases and J by 4 bases, with 12 bases between the two germline ends. CDR3 DNA: TGCAGCGTTGAAGATCAAACAGGACTCTATGGCTACACCTTC. Its protein is CSVEDQTGLYGYTF.

CDR3 protein: CASSDRGSAAHMAFF. DNA for the CDR3: TGTGCCAGCAGCGATAGAGGGTCGGCAGCCCACATGGCTTTCTTT. The chain uses TRBV7-9 and TRBJ1-1; D unclear. The CDR3 is made up of 15 amino acids. Germline CDR1 and CDR2: SEHNR and FQNEAQ (reference sequence). Trimming pared 5 bases from V and 11 bases from J, leaving 24 bases between.

The chain couples TRBV19 to TRBJ1-1; D is ambiguous. The CDR3 runs 14 residues. Germline V gene sequence: CDR1 LNHDA, CDR2 SQIVND (reference sequence). V was trimmed by 3 bases and J by 4 bases, leaving 12 bases between them. The CDR3 bases are TGTGCCAGTAGTATGATGACCGGCGGCACTGAAGCTTTCTTT. Encoded protein: CASSMMTGGTEAFF.

CDR3 amino acids: CASSEGAEDGYTF. CDR3 DNA: TGTGCCAGCAGCGAGGGGGCAGAGGATGGCTACACCTTC. This chain links TRBV6-5 with TRBJ1-2; 7 bases agree with TRBD1. V lost 6 bases and J lost 6; bases outside the gene matches: 7. The CDR3 contains 13 residues. Germline CDR1 MNHEY, CDR2 SVGAGI.

This clone is a singleton in its sample. V is TRBV27 and J is TRBJ2-3; D uncertain. The CDR3 covers 14 residues. Per the germline V gene, CDR1 is MNHEY and CDR2 is SMNVEV (reference sequence). Trimming removed 2 bases at V and 0 bases at J, with 6 bases between. CDR3 DNA: TGTGCCAGCAGTTTAGGGGTTAGCACAGATACGCAGTATTTT. This translates into CASSLGVSTDTQYF.

The chain couples TRBV2 to TRBJ1-2; perhaps TRBD1 as D (6 bases). CDR3 length: 12 amino acids. The V gene lost 6 bases and the J gene lost 6 bases, with 11 bases spanning the gap. CDR1 SNHLY and CDR2 FYNNEI come from the germline V gene. The CDR3 DNA reads TGTGCCAGCAGGGGTGCAGGGGATGGCTACACCTTC. It is translated as CASRGAGDGYTF.

The rearrangement links TRBV7-9 to TRBJ2-3; 7 bases align to TRBD2. Germline loops: CDR1 SEHNR, CDR2 FQNEAQ (reference sequence). This CDR3 spans 14 amino acids. Trimming took 5 bases from V and 5 from J; bases not matched to a gene: 7. The CDR3 nucleotides read TGTGCCAGCAGCCCCGGACTAGTCAGAGATACGCAGTATTTT. It specifies CASSPGLVRDTQYF.

This chain joins TRBV9 and TRBJ2-7; 9 positions match TRBD2. Germline trimming cut 0 bases from V and 4 bases from J; bases unmatched to any gene: 5. This CDR3 has 15 amino acids. Germline CDR1 SGDLS, CDR2 YYNGEE. This CDR3 is CASSVDSGRGYEQYF. The CDR3 nucleotides are TGTGCCAGCAGCGTAGATAGCGGGAGAGGGTACGAGCAGTACTTC.

The chain recombines TRBV18 with TRBJ1-6; TRBD1 might be the D (5 bases). This CDR3 has 14 amino acids. Germline V CDR1 and CDR2: KGHSH, LQKENI. V lost 1 base to trimming and J lost 4 bases, with 5 bases between them. DNA for the CDR3: TGTGCCAGCTCACCACAGGGGTATAATTCACCCCTCCACTTT. This sequence encodes CASSPQGYNSPLHF.

The chain couples TRBV7-2 to TRBJ2-1; weak D call: TRBD2 (6 bases). Looked up from germline, CDR1 is SGHTA and CDR2 is FQGNSA. The CDR3 loop spans 11 amino acids. Trimming took 9 bases from V and 4 from J, leaving 7 bases between them. The CDR3 region is CAREGYNEQFF. CDR3 nucleotide sequence: TGTGCCAGGGAGGGGTACAATGAGCAGTTCTTC.

V gene TRBV19 combines with J gene TRBJ1-2; D might be TRBD1 (5 bases). The ends were cut back, 4 bases at V and 4 bases at J, with 19 bases in the middle. The V gene's germline CDR1 is LNHDA and CDR2 SQIVND (reference sequence). This CDR3 spans 16 amino acids. The CDR3 spells CASSTTTRVRGYGYTF. As DNA, the CDR3 is TGTGCCAGTAGTACAACGACCAGGGTCCGGGGCTATGGCTACACCTTC.

The rearrangement uses TRBV28 and TRBJ2-7, with 11 nucleotides matching TRBD2. The junction had 6 bases not matched to a gene; V was cut back by 4 bases and J by 4 bases. The CDR3 is 15 residues long. Germline CDR1 MDHEN, CDR2 SYDVKM. The CDR3 sequence is CASSYAGTSGYEQYF. DNA of the CDR3: TGTGCCAGCAGTTACGCCGGGACTAGCGGATACGAGCAGTACTTC.

The CDR3 coding sequence is TGCGCCAGCAGCCAGGGGACAGGGGCTTCCAATCAGCCCCAGCATTTT. Amino acids: CASSQGTGASNQPQHF. This chain uses TRBV4-3 with TRBJ1-5; 10 nucleotides agree with TRBD1. J lost 3 bases, V lost 3 bases, and 5 bases had no gene match. CDR1 is LGHNA and CDR2 is YSLEER in the germline V gene. This CDR3 region has 16 residues.